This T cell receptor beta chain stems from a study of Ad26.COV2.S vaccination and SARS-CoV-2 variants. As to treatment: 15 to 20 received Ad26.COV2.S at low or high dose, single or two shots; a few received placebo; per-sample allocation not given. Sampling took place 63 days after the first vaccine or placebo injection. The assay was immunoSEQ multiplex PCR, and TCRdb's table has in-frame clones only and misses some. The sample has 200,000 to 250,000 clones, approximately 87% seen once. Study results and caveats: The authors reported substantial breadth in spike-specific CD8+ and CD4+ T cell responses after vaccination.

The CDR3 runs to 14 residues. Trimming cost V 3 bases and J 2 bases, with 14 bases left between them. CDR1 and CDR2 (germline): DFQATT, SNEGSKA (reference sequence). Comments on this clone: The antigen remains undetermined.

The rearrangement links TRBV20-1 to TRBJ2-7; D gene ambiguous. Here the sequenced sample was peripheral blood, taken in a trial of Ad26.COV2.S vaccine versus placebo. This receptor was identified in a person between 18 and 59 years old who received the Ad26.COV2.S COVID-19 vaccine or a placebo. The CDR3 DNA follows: TGCAGTGCTAGTCGGGCTAATCCTCCCTACGAGCAGTACTTC. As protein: CSASRANPPYEQYF.